This TCR beta chain was obtained from a study of response to subunit inactivated influenza vaccine. TCRdb ran MiXCR on the RT-PCR reads and lists one entry per CDR3 protein. The sample lists hundreds of thousands of distinct CDR3 sequences; about 15% were seen once. Study results and caveats: Few additional T cells are recruited per seasonal influenza vaccination, authors suggested.

Notes on this clonotype: Its antigen is not identified.

This CDR3 region has 17 residues. V was trimmed by 4 bases and J by 2 bases, leaving 17 bases between them. The germline V gene has CDR1 LGHDT and CDR2 YNNKEL (reference sequence). Sequenced material: PBMCs from blood, taken around 14 days before vaccination. The chain joins TRBV3-1 to TRBJ2-2, with a tentative D call TRBD1 (6 bases). This TCR derives from a man aged 50 or older who received an inactivated influenza vaccine. The CDR3: CASSRHTGLINTGELFF. The CDR3 DNA is TGTGCCAGCAGCCGTCACACAGGGCTAATTAACACCGGGGAGCTGTTTTTT.